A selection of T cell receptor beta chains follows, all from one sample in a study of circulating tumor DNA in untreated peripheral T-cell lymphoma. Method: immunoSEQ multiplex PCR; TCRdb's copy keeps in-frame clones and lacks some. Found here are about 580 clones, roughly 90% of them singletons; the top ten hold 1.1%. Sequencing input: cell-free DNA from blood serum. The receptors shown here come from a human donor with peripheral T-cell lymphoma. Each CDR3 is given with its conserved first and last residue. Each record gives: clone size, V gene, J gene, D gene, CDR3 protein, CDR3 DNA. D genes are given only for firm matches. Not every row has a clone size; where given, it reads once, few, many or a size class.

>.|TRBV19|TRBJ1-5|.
CASSIRSGNQPQHF
TGTGCCAGTAGTATTCGGTCGGGCAATCAGCCCCAGCATTTT
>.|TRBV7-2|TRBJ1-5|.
CASSPPRQPQHF
TGTGCCAGCAGCCCCCCCCGGCAGCCCCAGCATTTT
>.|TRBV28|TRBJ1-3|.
CASSISGNTIYF
TGTGCCAGCAGCATATCTGGAAACACCATATATTTT
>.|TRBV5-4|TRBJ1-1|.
CASSSPTAKAFF
TGTGCCAGCAGCTCCCCAACAGCGAAAGCTTTCTTT
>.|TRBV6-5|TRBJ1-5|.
CASSRVNNQPQHF
TGTGCCAGCAGCCGGGTAAACAATCAGCCCCAGCATTTT
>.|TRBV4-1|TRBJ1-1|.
CASSHAGPTNTEAFF
TGCGCCAGCAGCCACGCAGGGCCCACGAACACTGAAGCTTTCTTT
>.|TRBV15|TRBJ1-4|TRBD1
CATSRDNRGNEKLFF
TGTGCCACCAGCAGAGATAACAGGGGAAATGAAAAACTGTTTTTT
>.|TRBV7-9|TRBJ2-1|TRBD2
CASSLFAGVSYNEQFF
TGTGCCAGCAGCTTATTTGCGGGAGTTAGTTACAATGAGCAGTTCTTC
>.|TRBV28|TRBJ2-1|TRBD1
CASSLFRAGGNEQFF
TGTGCCAGCAGTTTGTTTAGGGCAGGGGGCAATGAGCAGTTCTTC
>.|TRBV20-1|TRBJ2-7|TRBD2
CSAASGYEQYF
TGCAGTGCTGCTAGCGGCTACGAGCAGTACTTC
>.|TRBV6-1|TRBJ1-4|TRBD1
CASSSDRAGEKLFF
TGTGCCAGCAGCTCCGACAGGGCCGGGGAAAAACTGTTTTTT
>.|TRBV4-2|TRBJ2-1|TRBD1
CASSSHRTGGLNEQFF
TGTGCCAGCAGCTCACACCGGACAGGGGGTTTGAATGAGCAGTTCTTC
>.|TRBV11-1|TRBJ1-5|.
CASSFLAGVSNQPQHF
TGTGCCAGCAGCTTCCTCGCCGGGGTTAGCAATCAGCCCCAGCATTTT
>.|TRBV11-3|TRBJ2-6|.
CASRSRPRQSRANVLTF
TGTGCCAGCCGGTCCCGGCCTCGACAAAGTCGGGCCAACGTCCTGACTTTC
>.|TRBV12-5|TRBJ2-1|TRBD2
CASGDGLAGVNEQFF
TGTGCTAGTGGGGACGGTCTAGCGGGAGTCAATGAGCAGTTCTTC
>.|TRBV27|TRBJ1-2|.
CASSQDRRGLSYGYTF
TGTGCCAGCAGTCAGGACAGAAGGGGCCTCTCCTATGGCTACACCTTC
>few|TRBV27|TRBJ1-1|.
CASSLSENTEAFF
TGTGCCAGCAGTTTATCGGAGAACACTGAAGCTTTCTTT
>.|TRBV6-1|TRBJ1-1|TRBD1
CASPGQGNTEAFF
TGTGCCAGCCCGGGACAGGGAAACACTGAAGCTTTCTTT
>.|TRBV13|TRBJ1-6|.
CASSLDTGPLHF
TGTGCCAGCAGCTTAGATACCGGGCCCCTCCACTTT
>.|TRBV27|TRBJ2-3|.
CASSLSLREITDTQYF
TGTGCCAGCAGTTTATCACTGAGGGAAATTACAGATACGCAGTATTTT
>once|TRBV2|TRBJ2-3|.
CARSRGTDTQYF
TGTGCCAGGAGCAGGGGCACAGATACGCAGTATTTT
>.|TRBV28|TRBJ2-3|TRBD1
CASWDRTTDTQYF
TGTGCCAGCTGGGACAGGACCACAGATACGCAGTATTTT
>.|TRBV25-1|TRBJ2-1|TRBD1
CASSEYRGQGAVDEQFF
TGTGCCAGCAGTGAATATAGAGGACAGGGGGCTGTCGATGAGCAGTTCTTC
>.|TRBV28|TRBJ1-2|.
CASSLPGIGYTF
TGTGCCAGCAGTTTACCGGGGATTGGCTACACCTTC
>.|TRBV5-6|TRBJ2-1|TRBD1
CASSPHGTAYNEQFF
TGTGCCAGCAGCCCCCATGGGACAGCCTACAATGAGCAGTTCTTC